The 12 T cell receptor beta chains in this list originate from one sample, sequenced in a study of T cell repertoires in cytomegalovirus infection. From the reads, TCRdb called clonotypes with MiXCR, one entry per CDR3 protein. The sample lists 900,000 to 950,000 distinct CDR3 sequences, under 40% occurring once. What these receptors recognize is not known. This specimen was cultured CD8+ T cells from PBMCs, taken from culture after CMV antigen stimulation. These receptors originate from a human donor in good health (CMV status not recorded). Some clones in this sample may be carry-over from other donors' samples.

This chain connects TRBV20-1 to TRBJ1-5; D possibly corresponds to TRBD1 (6 bases). The germline gives CDR1 DFQATT, CDR2 SNEGSKA (reference sequence). V gave up 3 bases and J gave up 5 bases, with 14 bases separating them. The CDR3 length is 14 residues. CDR3 loop: CSARTGQTDQPQHF. In nucleotides, the CDR3 is TGCAGTGCTAGGACTGGACAGACGGATCAGCCCCAGCATTTT.

The CDR3 spells CASSFSTGRKDYSNQPQHF. CDR3 coding DNA: TGTGCCAGCAGTTTTTCTACAGGGCGAAAAGACTATAGCAATCAGCCCCAGCATTTT. The chain joins TRBV12-3 or TRBV12-4 to TRBJ1-5; perhaps TRBD1 as D (6 bases). Trimming removed 3 bases from V and 0 bases from J, with 21 bases in between. CDR3 size: 19 residues.

A single count supports this clonotype. CDR3 sequence (DNA): TGTGCCAGCAGCCAAGATGATCGGACAGCCATGAACACTGAAGCTTTCTTT. This sequence encodes CASSQDDRTAMNTEAFF. The rearrangement uses TRBV3-1 and TRBJ1-1; tentative D call: TRBD1 (6 bases). The V end lost 0 bases, the J end lost 0 bases, and 14 bases lay between the germline ends. CDR3 length: 17 residues. The germline CDR1 and CDR2 sequences are LGHDT and YNNKEL (reference sequence).

Here the CDR3 reads CAVQNPSGNTIYF. The CDR3 coding sequence is TGTGCCGTCCAAAATCCCTCTGGAAACACCATATATTTT. The chain recombines TRBV7-4 with TRBJ1-3, with no clear D. Germline V gives CDR1 SGHVT, CDR2 SQSDAQ. The CDR3 sequence is 13 residues long. V was cut by 11 bases and J by 0 bases, with 11 bases left in between.

The chain couples TRBV19 to TRBJ2-5; D is perhaps TRBD1 (6 bases). The CDR3 runs 15 residues. From germline, CDR1 is LNHDA and CDR2 SQIVND (reference sequence). The V end lost 4 bases, the J end lost 4 bases, and 16 bases lay between the germline ends. The CDR3 nucleotides read TGTGCCAGTAGTACAGGGGACGGCCCAAGAGAGACCCAGTACTTC. This gives the protein CASSTGDGPRETQYF.

This clonotype was found a few times. The rearrangement links TRBV29-1 to TRBJ1-2; D unclear. V gave up 3 bases and J gave up 5 bases, with 7 bases separating them. Germline values: CDR1 SQVTM, CDR2 ANQGSEA. This CDR3 is built from 11 residues. The CDR3 loop is CSVDSGYGYTF. The CDR3 nucleotides are TGCAGCGTTGATTCCGGGTATGGCTACACCTTC.

This clonotype was detected a few times. The V call is TRBV12-3 or TRBV12-4, the J call TRBJ1-5; a weak D match, TRBD1 (6 bases). V was clipped by 7 bases and J by 2 bases, with 9 bases between them. CDR3 length: 13 residues. The CDR3 is CASTEGGNQPQHF. Written as DNA, the CDR3 is TGTGCCAGCACCGAGGGGGGCAATCAGCCCCAGCATTTT.

Note on this clonotype: A much bigger clone sits one base away, suggesting this may be a read error. The rearrangement links TRBV7-4 to TRBJ2-5; D is unresolved. The CDR3 has 15 residues. Germline CDR1 reads SGHVT; CDR2 reads SQSDAQ. Trimming cost V 4 bases and J 5 bases, with 17 bases left between them. Here the CDR3 reads CASSSGRWLRETQYF. Written as DNA, the CDR3 is TGTGCCAGCAGCTCCGGTCGTTGGCTCCGGGAGACCCAGTACTTC.

The chain is built from TRBV29-1 and TRBJ2-5; no clear D gene. Germline lookup yields CDR1 SQVTM and CDR2 ANQGSEA. The CDR3 has 12 amino acids. V was shortened by 3 bases and J by 2 bases, with 7 bases between the two germline ends. The CDR3 reads CSVDGQQETQYF. The CDR3 nucleotides are TGCAGCGTTGATGGGCAGCAAGAGACCCAGTACTTC.

This sequence joins TRBV2 and TRBJ1-5, with a possible D match to TRBD1 (6 bases). CDR3 size: 12 residues. The V and J ends lost 9 bases and 3 bases respectively, with 9 bases between them. CDR1 is SNHLY and CDR2 is FYNNEI in the germline V gene. The CDR3 sequence is CASQGINQPQHF. Here the CDR3 DNA reads TGTGCCAGTCAGGGGATCAATCAGCCCCAGCATTTT.

This clonotype was seen only a few times. The CDR3 DNA follows: TGTGCCAGCAGTGAAAGAAGGGCATACCAAGGGCCTCGCGATGAGCAGTTCTTC. Its translation is CASSERRAYQGPRDEQFF. V is TRBV6-1 and J is TRBJ2-1; D not certain. The CDR3 has 18 residues. Deletions cut 2 bases from V and 8 bases from J, with 25 bases between. Germline CDR1 MNHNS, CDR2 SASEGT.

The chain is built from TRBV6-2 or TRBV6-3 and TRBJ1-2; D gene uncertain. The CDR3 contains 15 residues. Trimming stripped 10 bases from V and 4 bases from J, with 22 bases between. The germline V gene has CDR1 MNHEY and CDR2 SVGEGT. CDR3 loop: CAIRDREDGVYGYTF. As DNA, the CDR3 is TGTGCCATACGGGATCGTGAGGACGGAGTCTATGGCTACACCTTC.